Detailed here is one TCR beta chain. TCRdb re-derived calls from the 5' RACE reads in MiXCR, one entry per CDR3 protein. The sample lists tens of thousands of distinct CDR3 sequences, around 26% occurring once. Sequencing was carried out using tumor-infiltrating naive CD4+ T cells sorted from the breast tumor. Regarding subset: naive CD4+ T cells, CD4+CD45RA+CD25-. The clonotype comes from a female donor with breast cancer.

Here the CDR3 reads CASSLNPGDEQFF. The CDR3 DNA reads TGCGCCAGCAGCCTCAACCCAGGGGATGAGCAGTTCTTC. The rearrangement links TRBV4-3 to TRBJ2-1; the D gene is possibly TRBD1 (6 bases). Germline V gene data show CDR1 as LGHNA and CDR2 as YSLEER. The CDR3 spans 13 residues. The V end lost 4 bases, the J end lost 8 bases, and 12 bases lay between the germline ends.